This passage covers 10 T cell receptor beta chains from one sample sequenced in a study of blood T cell repertoires in COVID-19. Measured with immunoSEQ multiplex PCR; TCRdb has only the in-frame clones, and not every one. This sample yields about 370,000 clones, of which 87% are seen a single time; 10% belongs to the top ten. Specimen: peripheral blood. The receptor set was obtained from a woman in her twenties or thirties with COVID-19, enrolled during active disease.

This clone showed up just once. V is TRBV20-1 and J is TRBJ2-3; D unresolved. Trimming cost V 3 bases and J 3 bases, with 7 bases left between them. This CDR3 is built from 12 residues. CDR1 and CDR2 from the germline V gene are DFQATT and SNEGSKA (reference sequence). DNA of the CDR3: TGCAGTGCTAGTGTCCTAACAGATACGCAGTATTTT. Translation gives CSASVLTDTQYF.

V is TRBV4-3 and J is TRBJ2-7; D may be TRBD2 (6 bases). Trimming left V 0 bases short and J 4 bases short, with 13 bases between. Per germline, CDR1 LGHNA and CDR2 YSLEER. The CDR3 extends over 15 amino acids. For the CDR3, the DNA is TGCGCCAGCAGCCAAGAACTGGTGGGGGGTTACGAGCAGTACTTC. Protein product: CASSQELVGGYEQYF.

The V gene is TRBV3-1 (or the pseudogene TRBV3-2), the J gene TRBJ2-2, with no clear D. Germline CDR1 is LGHDT and CDR2 is YNNKEL (reference sequence). This CDR3 is built from 13 residues. V lost 1 base and J 6 bases, leaving 6 bases between the germline ends. The CDR3, as DNA: TGTGCCAGCAGCCAAGTCGAGGCCGGGGAGCTGTTTTTT. It is translated as CASSQVEAGELFF.

This clone has only one observation. The J gene is TRBJ2-1, the V gene TRBV30, with 13 bases aligning to TRBD2. The germline CDR1 and CDR2 sequences are GTSNPN and SVGIG (reference sequence). The CDR3 consists of 13 residues. V shed 0 bases, J shed 15 bases, and the junction held 5 bases outside the gene matches. The CDR3 here is CAWSVQGLAGRFF. DNA for the CDR3: TGTGCCTGGAGTGTACAGGGACTAGCGGGACGGTTCTTC.

V usage is TRBV5-4 and J usage is TRBJ2-2; D gene unclear. The CDR3 is 16 amino acids. V gave up 3 bases and J gave up 0 bases, with 12 bases separating them. Germline V lookup: CDR1 SGHNT, CDR2 YYREEE (reference sequence). In nucleotides, the CDR3 is TGTGCCAGCAGCTCCCTAGACGGCTCGAACACCGGGGAGCTGTTTTTT. Translated: CASSSLDGSNTGELFF.

V usage is TRBV3-1 (or the pseudogene TRBV3-2) and J usage is TRBJ2-1, with TRBD2 matching over 7 bases. The trim removed 4 bases at V and 2 bases at J, leaving 8 bases unmatched. The germline V gene has CDR1 LGHDT and CDR2 YNNKEL (reference sequence). The CDR3 covers 16 residues. The CDR3 is CASSPGRLAAYNEQFF. In nucleotides, the CDR3 is TGTGCCAGCAGCCCCGGTAGGCTAGCGGCCTACAATGAGCAGTTCTTC.

This CDR3 is CASSQDPSGRMNEQFF. CDR3 DNA sequence: TGTGCCAGCAGCCAAGATCCCAGCGGGAGGATGAATGAGCAGTTCTTC. V gene TRBV3-1 (or the pseudogene TRBV3-2) combines with J gene TRBJ2-1; 9 nucleotides line up with TRBD2. The CDR3 length is 16 residues. Germline assignment: CDR1 LGHDT and CDR2 YNNKEL (reference sequence). The ends lost 0 bases at V and 7 bases at J; junction bases unmatched: 7.

The V gene is TRBV19, the J gene TRBJ2-5; 14 bases are a match to TRBD2. Looked up from germline, CDR1 is LNHDA and CDR2 is SQIVND (reference sequence). This CDR3 is built from 14 residues. Unmatched junction bases numbered 5, after V lost 10 bases and J lost 4 bases. Written as DNA, the CDR3 is TGTGCCACGGGACTAGCGGGAGTACCAGAGACCCAGTACTTC. Its translation is CATGLAGVPETQYF.

This rearrangement joins TRBV19 to TRBJ2-2; weak D call: TRBD2 (5 bases). Per the germline V gene, CDR1 is LNHDA and CDR2 is SQIVND (reference sequence). This CDR3 has 15 residues. Trimming removed 10 bases at V and 1 base at J, with 16 bases between. The CDR3 DNA is TGTGCCACCCCACGATCGGGAATGAACACCGGGGAGCTGTTTTTT. Its translation is CATPRSGMNTGELFF. Using reference TRBV19 and TRBJ2-2 for the parts outside the CDR3, the full variable domain is DGGITQSPKYLFRKEGQNVTLSCEQNLNHDAMYWYRQDPGQGLRLIYYSQIVNDFQKGDIAEGYSVSREKKESFPLTVTSAQKNPTAFYLCATPRSGMNTGELFFGEGSRLTVL.

The chain is built from TRBV6-5 and TRBJ1-1, with a tentative D call TRBD1 (6 bases). The V end was cut by 6 bases, the J end by 5 bases, with 16 bases between. CDR1 is MNHEY and CDR2 is SVGAGI in the germline V gene. The CDR3 has 14 residues. The CDR3 DNA reads TGTGCCAGCAGCCCCATCGGGAGGGGGACTGAAGCTTTCTTT. Its protein is CASSPIGRGTEAFF.